This TCR beta chain appears in the sequencing data of a study of identical twins. Regarding the study as a whole: Invariant MAIT and iNKT cells are populations that could partly confound zero-insertion analyses. The study drew conclusions from cross-sectional statistical analysis, not from following the same donors.

Unique molecular identifiers were in the cDNA, with template-switch universal primer binding. TCRdb ran MiXCR on the 5' RACE reads and lists one entry per CDR3 protein. Counted here are a few hundred thousand distinct CDR3 sequences, roughly 9.5% occurring once; the ten biggest clones make up 2.5% to 3.5%. This clonotype was seen many times. Its cognate antigen is unknown. All of the donors were Caucasians in good health. Germline V gene sequence: CDR1 SGHTA, CDR2 FQGTGA. The CDR3 runs to 17 residues. Losses at the gene ends were 5 bases for V and 8 bases for J; bases not matched to a gene: 15. This same sample was also part of a study on yellow fever vaccine responses in identical twins.

Source material: PBMCs. J is TRBJ2-1 and V is TRBV7-3; 10 bases agree with TRBD2. The TCR sequence derives from a woman between 18 and 30 years old in good health. The CDR3 reads CASSDSELAGPGDEQFF. The CDR3 DNA follows: TGTGCCAGCAGCGATTCCGAACTAGCGGGGCCTGGCGATGAGCAGTTCTTC.